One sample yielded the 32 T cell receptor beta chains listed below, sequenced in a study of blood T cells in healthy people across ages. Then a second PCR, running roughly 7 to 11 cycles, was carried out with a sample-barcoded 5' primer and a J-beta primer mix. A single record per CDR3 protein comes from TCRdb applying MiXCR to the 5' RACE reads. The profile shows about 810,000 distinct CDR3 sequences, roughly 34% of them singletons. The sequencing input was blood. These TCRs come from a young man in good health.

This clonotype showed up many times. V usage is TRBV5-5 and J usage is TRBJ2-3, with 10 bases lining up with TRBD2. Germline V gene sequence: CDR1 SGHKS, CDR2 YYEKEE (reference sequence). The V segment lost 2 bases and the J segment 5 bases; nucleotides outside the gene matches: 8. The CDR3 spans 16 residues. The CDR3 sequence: CASSLAGGALEDTQYF. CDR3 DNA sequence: TGTGCCAGCAGCTTAGCGGGGGGGGCTCTCGAAGATACGCAGTATTTT.

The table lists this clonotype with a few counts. CDR3 sequence reads: CASSERVLSTDTQYF. Written as DNA, the CDR3 is TGTGCCAGCAGTGAACGGGTCCTTAGCACAGATACGCAGTATTTT. The J gene is TRBJ2-3, the V gene TRBV2, with D uncertain. Trimming stripped 2 bases from V and 0 bases from J, with 9 bases between. The CDR3 runs to 15 residues. Germline assignment: CDR1 SNHLY and CDR2 FYNNEI.

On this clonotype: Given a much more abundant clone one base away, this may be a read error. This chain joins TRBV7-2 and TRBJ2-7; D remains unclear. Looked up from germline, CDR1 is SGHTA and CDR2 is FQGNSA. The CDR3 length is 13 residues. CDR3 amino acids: CGSSLSPPYEQYF. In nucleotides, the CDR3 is TGTGGCAGCAGCTTAAGCCCACCCTACGAGCAGTACTTC.

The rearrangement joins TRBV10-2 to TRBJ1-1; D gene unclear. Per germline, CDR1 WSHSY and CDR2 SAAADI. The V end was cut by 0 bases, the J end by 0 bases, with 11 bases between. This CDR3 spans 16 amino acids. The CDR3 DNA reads TGCGCCAGCAGTGAGTCTGGGCAGGCGATGAACACTGAAGCTTTCTTT. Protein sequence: CASSESGQAMNTEAFF.

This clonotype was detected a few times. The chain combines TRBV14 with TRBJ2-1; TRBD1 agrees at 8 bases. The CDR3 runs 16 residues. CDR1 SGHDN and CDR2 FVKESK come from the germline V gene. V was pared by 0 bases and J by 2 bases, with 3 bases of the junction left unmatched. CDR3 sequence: CASSQDRQGPYNEQFF. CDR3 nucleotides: TGTGCCAGCAGCCAAGATCGACAGGGGCCCTACAATGAGCAGTTCTTC.

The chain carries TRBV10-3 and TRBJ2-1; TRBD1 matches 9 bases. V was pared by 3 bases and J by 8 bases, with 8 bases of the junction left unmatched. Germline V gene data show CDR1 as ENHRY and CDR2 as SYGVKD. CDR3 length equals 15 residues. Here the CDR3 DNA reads TGTGCCATCAGTGAAGGGGACAGGGTCCGGGATGAGCAGTTCTTC. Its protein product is CAISEGDRVRDEQFF.

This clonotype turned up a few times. In DNA, the CDR3 is TGTGCCAGCAGCTTAGGGGGTGGCGATGAAAAACTGTTTTTT. This codes for CASSLGGGDEKLFF. The chain links TRBV5-5 to TRBJ1-4; the D gene is possibly TRBD1 (6 bases). Germline V gene data show CDR1 as SGHKS and CDR2 as YYEKEE (reference sequence). The ends were cut back, 2 bases at V and 6 bases at J, with 11 bases in the middle. The CDR3 loop spans 14 amino acids.

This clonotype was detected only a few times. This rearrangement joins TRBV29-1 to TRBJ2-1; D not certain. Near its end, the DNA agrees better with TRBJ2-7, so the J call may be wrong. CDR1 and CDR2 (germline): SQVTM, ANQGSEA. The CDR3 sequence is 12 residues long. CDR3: CSVPTYYNEQYF. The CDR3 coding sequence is TGCAGCGTCCCCACCTACTACAATGAGCAGTACTTC.

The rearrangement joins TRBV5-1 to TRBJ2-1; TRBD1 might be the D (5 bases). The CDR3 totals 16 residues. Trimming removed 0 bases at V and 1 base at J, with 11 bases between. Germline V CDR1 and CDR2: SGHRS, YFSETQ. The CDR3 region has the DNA TGCGCCAGCAGCTTGGCCCATACAGGATCCTACAATGAGCAGTTCTTC. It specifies CASSLAHTGSYNEQFF.

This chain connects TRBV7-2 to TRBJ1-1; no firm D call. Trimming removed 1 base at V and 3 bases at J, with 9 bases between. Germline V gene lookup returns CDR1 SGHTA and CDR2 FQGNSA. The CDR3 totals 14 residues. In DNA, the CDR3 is TGTGCCAGCAGCTTAGTGCCCTTGGACACTGAAGCTTTCTTT. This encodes CASSLVPLDTEAFF. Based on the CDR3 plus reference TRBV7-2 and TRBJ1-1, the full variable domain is GAGVSQSPSNKVTEKGKDVELRCDPISGHTALYWYRQSLGQGLEFLIYFQGNSAPDKSGLPSDRFSAERTGGSVSTLTIQRTQQEDSAVYLCASSLVPLDTEAFFGQGTRLTVV.

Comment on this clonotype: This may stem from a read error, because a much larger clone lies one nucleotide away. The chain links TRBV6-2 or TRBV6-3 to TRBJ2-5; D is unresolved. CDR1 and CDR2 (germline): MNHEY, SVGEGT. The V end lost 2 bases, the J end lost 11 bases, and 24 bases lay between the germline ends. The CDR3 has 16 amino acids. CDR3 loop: CASSYGSASSYNEQYF. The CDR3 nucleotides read TGTGCCAGCAGTTACGGCAGCGCCAGCTCCTACAATGAGCAGTACTTC.

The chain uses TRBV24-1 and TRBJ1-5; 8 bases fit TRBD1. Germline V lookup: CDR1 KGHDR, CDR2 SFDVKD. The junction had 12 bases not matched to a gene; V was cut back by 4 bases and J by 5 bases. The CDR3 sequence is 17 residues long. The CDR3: CATSDLLGGQGDQPQHF. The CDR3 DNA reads TGTGCCACCAGTGACCTACTCGGCGGACAGGGAGATCAGCCCCAGCATTTT.

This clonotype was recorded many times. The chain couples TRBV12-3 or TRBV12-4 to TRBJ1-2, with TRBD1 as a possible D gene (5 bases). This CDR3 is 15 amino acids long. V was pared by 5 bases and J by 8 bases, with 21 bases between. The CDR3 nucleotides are TGTGCCAGCAGTCTTACAAGGGACCCGGGGAAGGGCTACACCTTC. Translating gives CASSLTRDPGKGYTF.

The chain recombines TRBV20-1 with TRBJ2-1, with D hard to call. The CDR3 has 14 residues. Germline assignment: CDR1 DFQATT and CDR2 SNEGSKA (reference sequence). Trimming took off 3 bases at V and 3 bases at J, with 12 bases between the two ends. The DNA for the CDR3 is TGCAGTGCTAGCCAGCGACGTTACTACAATGAGCAGTTCTTC. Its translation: CSASQRRYYNEQFF.

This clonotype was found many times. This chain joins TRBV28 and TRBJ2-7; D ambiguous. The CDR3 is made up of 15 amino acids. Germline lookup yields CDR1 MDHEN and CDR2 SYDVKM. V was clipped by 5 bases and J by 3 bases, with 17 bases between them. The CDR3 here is CASSVGDSSNYEQYF. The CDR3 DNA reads TGTGCCAGCAGTGTCGGTGACTCCTCTAACTACGAGCAGTACTTC.

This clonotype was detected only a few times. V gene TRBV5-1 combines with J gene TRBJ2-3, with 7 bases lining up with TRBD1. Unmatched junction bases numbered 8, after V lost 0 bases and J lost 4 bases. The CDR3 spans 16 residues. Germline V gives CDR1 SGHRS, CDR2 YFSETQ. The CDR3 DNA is TGCGCCAGCAGCTTGGAAAGTACAGGGGTGGCAGATACGCAGTATTTT. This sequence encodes CASSLESTGVADTQYF.

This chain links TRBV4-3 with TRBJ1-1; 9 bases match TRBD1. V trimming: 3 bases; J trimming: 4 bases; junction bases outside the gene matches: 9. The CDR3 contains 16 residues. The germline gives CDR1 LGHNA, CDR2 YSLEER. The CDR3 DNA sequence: TGCGCCAGCAGCCAGGCCGGGACAGGGAAAGGCACTGAAGCTTTCTTT. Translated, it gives CASSQAGTGKGTEAFF.

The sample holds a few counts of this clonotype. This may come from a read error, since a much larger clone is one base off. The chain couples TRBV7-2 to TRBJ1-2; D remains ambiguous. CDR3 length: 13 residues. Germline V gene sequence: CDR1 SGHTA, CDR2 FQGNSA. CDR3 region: CAGSLDPERGYTF. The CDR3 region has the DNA TGTGCCGGCAGCTTAGATCCGGAACGTGGCTACACCTTC.

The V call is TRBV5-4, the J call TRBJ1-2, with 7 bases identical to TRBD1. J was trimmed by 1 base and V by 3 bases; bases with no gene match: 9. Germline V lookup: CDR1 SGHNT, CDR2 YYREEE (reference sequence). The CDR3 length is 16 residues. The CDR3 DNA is TGTGCCAGCAGCTCTAGGGGGGACAGCGATAACTATGGCTACACCTTC. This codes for CASSSRGDSDNYGYTF.

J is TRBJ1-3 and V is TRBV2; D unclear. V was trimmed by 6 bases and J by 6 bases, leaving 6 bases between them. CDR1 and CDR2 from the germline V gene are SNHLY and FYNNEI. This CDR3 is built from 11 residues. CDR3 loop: CASRLENTIYF. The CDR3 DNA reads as TGTGCCAGCAGACTAGAAAACACCATATATTTT. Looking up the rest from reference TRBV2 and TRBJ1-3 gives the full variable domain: EPEVTQTPSHQVTQMGQEVILRCVPISNHLYFYWYRQILGQKVEFLVSFYNNEISEKSEIFDDQFSVERPDGSNFTLKIRSTKLEDSAMYFCASRLENTIYFGEGSWLTVV.

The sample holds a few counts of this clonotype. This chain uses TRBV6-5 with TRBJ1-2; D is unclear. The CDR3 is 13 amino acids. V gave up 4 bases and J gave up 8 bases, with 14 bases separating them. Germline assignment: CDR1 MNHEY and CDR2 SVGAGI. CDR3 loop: CASSSAPGLGYTF. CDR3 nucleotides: TGTGCCAGCAGTTCTGCCCCGGGCTTGGGCTACACCTTC.

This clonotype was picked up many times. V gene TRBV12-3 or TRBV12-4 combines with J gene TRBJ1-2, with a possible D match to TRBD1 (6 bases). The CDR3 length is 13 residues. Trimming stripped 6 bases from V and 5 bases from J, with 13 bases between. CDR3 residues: CASRPQGWYGYTF. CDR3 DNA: TGTGCCAGCAGACCACAGGGTTGGTATGGCTACACCTTC.

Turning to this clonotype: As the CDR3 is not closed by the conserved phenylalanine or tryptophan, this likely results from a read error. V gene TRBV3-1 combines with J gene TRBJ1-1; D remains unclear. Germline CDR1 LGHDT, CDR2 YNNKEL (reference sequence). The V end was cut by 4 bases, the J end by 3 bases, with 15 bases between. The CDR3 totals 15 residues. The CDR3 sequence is CASSRRTYRYTEAFL. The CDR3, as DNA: TGTGCCAGCAGCCGTAGGACCTACCGATACACTGAAGCTTTCCTT.

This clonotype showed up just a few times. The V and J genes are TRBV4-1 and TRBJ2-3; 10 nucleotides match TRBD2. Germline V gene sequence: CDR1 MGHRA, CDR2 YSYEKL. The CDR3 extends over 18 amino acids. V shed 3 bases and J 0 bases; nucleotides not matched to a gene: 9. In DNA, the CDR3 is TGCGCCAGCAGCCAGTCCGACTCTAGCGGGGGTAGCACAGATACGCAGTATTTT. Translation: CASSQSDSSGGSTDTQYF.

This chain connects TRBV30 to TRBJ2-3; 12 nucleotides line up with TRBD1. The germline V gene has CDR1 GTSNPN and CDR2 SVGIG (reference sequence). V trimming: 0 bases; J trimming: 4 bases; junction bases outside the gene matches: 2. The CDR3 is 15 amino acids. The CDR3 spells CAWSVGTGGSDTQYF. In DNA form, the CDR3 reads TGTGCCTGGAGTGTAGGGACAGGGGGCTCAGATACGCAGTATTTT. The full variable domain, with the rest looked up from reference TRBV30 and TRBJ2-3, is SQTIHQWPATLVQPVGSPLSLECTVEGTSNPNLYWYRQAAGRGLQLLFYSVGIGQISSEVPQNLSASRPQDRQFILSSKKLLLSDSGFYLCAWSVGTGGSDTQYFGPGTRLTVL.

CDR3 in amino acids: CSVDVYNEQFF. The DNA of the CDR3 is TGCAGCGTAGACGTTTACAATGAGCAGTTCTTC. V and J are TRBV29-1 and TRBJ2-1; D ambiguous. V was cut by 6 bases and J by 4 bases, with 7 bases left in between. CDR1 SQVTM and CDR2 ANQGSEA come from the germline V gene. This CDR3 is 11 amino acids long.

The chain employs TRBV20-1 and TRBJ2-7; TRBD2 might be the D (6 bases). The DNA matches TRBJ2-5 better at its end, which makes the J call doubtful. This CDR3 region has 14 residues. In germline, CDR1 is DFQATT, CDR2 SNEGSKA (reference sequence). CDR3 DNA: TGCAGTGCTAGCCGCGGGGCCCCCCAAGAGACCCAGTACTTC. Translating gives CSASRGAPQETQYF.

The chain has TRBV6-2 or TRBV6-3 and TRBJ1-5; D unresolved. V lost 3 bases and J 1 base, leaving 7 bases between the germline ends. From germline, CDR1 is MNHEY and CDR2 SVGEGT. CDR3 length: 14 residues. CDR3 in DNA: TGTGCCAGCAGTTATGTCTTGAGCAATCAGCCCCAGCATTTT. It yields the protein CASSYVLSNQPQHF.

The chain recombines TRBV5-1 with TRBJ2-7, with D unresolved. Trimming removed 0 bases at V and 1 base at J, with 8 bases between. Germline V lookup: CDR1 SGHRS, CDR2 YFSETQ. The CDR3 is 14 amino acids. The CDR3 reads CASSLVYSSYEQYF. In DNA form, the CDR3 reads TGCGCCAGCAGCTTGGTGTACAGTTCCTACGAGCAGTACTTC. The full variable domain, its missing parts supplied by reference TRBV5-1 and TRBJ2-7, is KAGVTQTPRYLIKTRGQQVTLSCSPISGHRSVSWYQQTPGQGLQFLFEYFSETQRNKGNFPGRFSGRQFSNSRSEMNVSTLELGDSALYLCASSLVYSSYEQYFGPGTRLTVT.

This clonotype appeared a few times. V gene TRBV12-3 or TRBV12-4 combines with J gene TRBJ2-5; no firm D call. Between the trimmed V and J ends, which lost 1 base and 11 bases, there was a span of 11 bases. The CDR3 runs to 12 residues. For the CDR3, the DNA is TGTGCCAGCAGTTTAGAGATGCATGAGCAGTACTTC. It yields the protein CASSLEMHEQYF.

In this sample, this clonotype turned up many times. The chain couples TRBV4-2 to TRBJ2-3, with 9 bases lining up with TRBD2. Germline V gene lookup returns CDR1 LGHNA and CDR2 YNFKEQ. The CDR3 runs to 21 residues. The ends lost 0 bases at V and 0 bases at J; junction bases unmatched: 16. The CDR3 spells CASSQDPSGGPTITSTDTQYF. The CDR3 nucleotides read TGTGCCAGCAGCCAAGACCCCAGCGGGGGGCCGACGATAACTAGCACAGATACGCAGTATTTT.

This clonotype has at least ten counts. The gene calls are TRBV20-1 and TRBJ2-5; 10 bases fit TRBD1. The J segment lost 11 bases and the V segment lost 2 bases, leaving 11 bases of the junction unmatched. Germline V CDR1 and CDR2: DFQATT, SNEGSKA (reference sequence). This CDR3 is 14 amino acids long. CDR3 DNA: TGCAGTGCTAGAAGTGGACAGGGGGTCTTTGAGCAGTACTTC. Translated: CSARSGQGVFEQYF.